The T cell receptor (beta chain) described here comes from a study of T-cell memory formation after mild COVID-19. Across the study: Each donor largely had its own TCR clusters.

Points on this clonotype: The target antigen is unknown.

Study outcomes and limitations: SARS-CoV-2 specificity was not confirmed for second-wave clones peaking on day 37.

The CDR3 is 14 amino acids. V lost 5 bases and J lost 2, with 12 bases in between. From germline, CDR1 is SGHNT and CDR2 YYREEE (reference sequence). TCRdb reprocessed the 5' RACE reads with MiXCR, giving one entry per CDR3 protein. The sample carries under 350,000 distinct CDR3 sequences, 15% to 20% recorded once. The sequence derives from a man aged 18 to 30 who had mild COVID-19 (a few samples of this study predate the infection). Cell type and time point are not known. Sequencing was carried out using PBMCs or a T cell subset sorted from them (not recorded which). The J gene is TRBJ2-3, the V gene TRBV5-4; D is unresolved. CDR3 in amino acids: CASRQSGDTDTQYF. The DNA for the CDR3 is TGTGCCAGCAGACAGAGTGGGGACACAGATACGCAGTATTTT.